These T cell receptor beta chains were read from a single sample in a study of T cells in Graves' hyperthyroidism and ophthalmopathy. TCRdb called the multiplex PCR reads again in MiXCR, with one record for every CDR3 protein. The table has 96,000 or so distinct CDR3 sequences, around 50% seen once. The sample comprised blood. These receptors all stem from a woman between 40 and 55 years old with Graves' hyperthyroidism. The CDR3 runs from the conserved cysteine through the conserved F or W. D genes are given only for firm matches. The size field is filled for only some rows; it gives once, few, many or a size class.

TRBJ1-4	TRBV10-3	TRBD1	NA	TGTGCCATCAGGGACAGGGAGGAAAAACTGTTTTTT	CAIRDREEKLFF
TRBJ2-3	TRBV12-3/TRBV12-4	NA	many	TGTGCCAGCAGTCCGAACACAGATACGCAGTATTTT	CASSPNTDTQYF
TRBJ1-2	TRBV5-1	NA	many	TGCGCCAGCAGCTCCATGACGGGATATGGCTACACCTTC	CASSSMTGYGYTF
TRBJ2-7	TRBV6-5	TRBD2	many	TGTGCCAGCAGTTACCCGGCTAGCGGAGCCTACGAGCAGTACTTC	CASSYPASGAYEQYF
TRBJ2-3	TRBV2	NA	few	TGTGCCAGCACCCCGGGAATGACAGATACGCAGTATTTT	CASTPGMTDTQYF
TRBJ2-6	TRBV3-1	NA	many	TGTGCCAGCAGCCAAGATCTTCGGGGTTCTGGGGCCAACGTCCTGACTTTC	CASSQDLRGSGANVLTF
TRBJ2-7	TRBV11-1	NA	NA	TGTGCCAGCGGAGCGACAGGCACCTACGAGCAGTACTTC	CASGATGTYEQYF
TRBJ1-1	TRBV2	NA	NA	TGTGCCAGCAGACCTCGGGGGACCACGAACACTGAAGCTTTCTTT	CASRPRGTTNTEAFF
TRBJ1-2	TRBV7-9	NA	medium-sized	TGTGCCAGCAGCTTAGGTAGGACAGTGGATGGCTACACCTTC	CASSLGRTVDGYTF
TRBJ2-3	TRBV5-3	NA	NA	TGTGCCAGCGCCCAGGGTGGAGGCACAGATACGCAGTATTTT	CASAQGGGTDTQYF
TRBJ2-3	TRBV12-3/TRBV12-4	TRBD1	many	TGTGCCAGCAGCTGGACAGGGACCACAGATACGCAGTATTTT	CASSWTGTTDTQYF
TRBJ2-2	TRBV7-9	NA	many	TGTGCCAGCAGCTTAGAACCGAGTGCCGGGGAGCTGTTTTTT	CASSLEPSAGELFF
TRBJ2-7	TRBV10-3	NA	NA	TGTGCCAGCAGTTTTGTTAGGGCGTACAATGAGCAGTACTTC	CASSFVRAYNEQYF
TRBJ2-2	TRBV20-1	NA	NA	TGCAGTGCTAGGGCAGGGGAGCTGTTTTTT	CSARAGELFF
TRBJ1-1	TRBV5-1	NA	many	TGCGCCAGCAGCCGGGGGACGCTGAACGTGAACACTGAAGCTTTCTTT	CASSRGTLNVNTEAFF
TRBJ1-4	TRBV20-1	TRBD1	NA	TGCAGTGCCCGCGACAGGGAGGGTTCAGCAAAACTGTTTTTT	CSARDREGSAKLFF
TRBJ1-2	TRBV7-7	NA	NA	TGTGCCAGCAGCTCCGGAGCAAGGGGAACTAACTATGGCTACACCTTC	CASSSGARGTNYGYTF
TRBJ2-5	TRBV7-2	NA	NA	TGTGCCTGGAGTGTAAGGCCTTCGCAAGAGACCCAGTACTTC	CAWSVRPSQETQYF
TRBJ2-5	TRBV15	TRBD2	NA	TGTGCCACCAGCCCGCCGACTAGCGGGGAAGAGACCCAGTACTTC	CATSPPTSGEETQYF
TRBJ2-2	TRBV7-2	NA	NA	TGTGCCAGCAGCTTAGACTTCGGGGAGCTGTTTTTT	CASSLDFGELFF
TRBJ2-5	TRBV10-3	NA	NA	TGTGCCATCAGTGCTAGGAGGCAGCTAGTCGGAGAGACCCAGTACTTC	CAISARRQLVGETQYF
TRBJ1-6	TRBV9	TRBD1	NA	TGTGCCAGCAGCGCCGGGACAGGGGCCAATTCACCCCTCCACTTT	CASSAGTGANSPLHF
TRBJ1-2	TRBV4-2	NA	many	TGTGCCAGCAGCCAAGAGCCTCGCCTCGATGGCTACACCTTC	CASSQEPRLDGYTF
TRBJ2-7	TRBV13	TRBD2	many	TGTGCCAGCAGCCCTGTGGTCCAGCGGGAGGTCGCCTACGAGCAGTACTTC	CASSPVVQREVAYEQYF
TRBJ2-6	TRBV29-1	NA	NA	TGCAGCGTATTGGGATCGGGGCCGGGGGCCAACGTCCTGACTTTC	CSVLGSGPGANVLTF
TRBJ1-5	TRBV2	NA	NA	TGTGCCAGCAGTGAAGCGAATCAGCCCCAGCATTTT	CASSEANQPQHF
TRBJ2-1	TRBV7-9	NA	NA	TGTGCCAGCAGCTTAGCTCGGCGCCCTAGCACCTACAATGAGCAGTTCTTC	CASSLARRPSTYNEQFF
TRBJ2-7	TRBV15	TRBD1	NA	TGTGCCACCAGCAGAGATCCCCAGGGGGCGGCGGAGCAGTACTTC	CATSRDPQGAAEQYF
TRBJ1-1	TRBV20-1	NA	many	TGCAGTGTTCAGACACTAATGAACACTGAAGCTTTCTTT	CSVQTLMNTEAFF
TRBJ2-3	TRBV5-1	NA	NA	TGCGCCAGCAGCGAGTCTAGCGGCACAGATACGCAGTATTTT	CASSESSGTDTQYF
TRBJ1-2	TRBV7-2	NA	NA	TGTGCCAGCAGCTTAGCGTTACAGGGAAGTGGCTACACCTTC	CASSLALQGSGYTF
TRBJ2-3	TRBV6-6	NA	few	TGTGCCAGCAGCTTAGAACAGGGAAATACGCAGTATTTT	CASSLEQGNTQYF
TRBJ2-5	TRBV4-1	TRBD2	many	TGCGCCAGCAGCCAAGAATCTGCACGGCGGGAGTGGGAGACCCAGTACTTC	CASSQESARREWETQYF
TRBJ2-5	TRBV9	TRBD1	few	TGTGCCAGCCAGGGGGCGGAGACCCAGTACTTC	CASQGAETQYF